The 21 T cell receptor beta chains reported below all come from one sample, sequenced in a study of T-cell memory formation after mild COVID-19. TCRdb called the 5' RACE reads again in MiXCR, with one record for every CDR3 protein. The sample consists of roughly 580,000 distinct CDR3 sequences, 18% of them appearing once. The sequenced sample consisted of PBMCs or a T cell subset sorted from them (not recorded which). The receptor source for this set is an adult woman who had mild COVID-19 (a few samples of this study predate the infection). Cell type and time point are not known.

V is TRBV7-2 and J is TRBJ2-5; weak D call: TRBD1 (5 bases). The germline V gene encodes CDR1 SGHTA and CDR2 FQGNSA. V was cut by 0 bases and J by 1 base, with 9 bases left in between. This CDR3 comprises 15 residues. Written as DNA, the CDR3 is TGTGCCAGCAGCTTAGCGGGGCTTGTCCAAGAGACCCAGTACTTC. It yields the protein CASSLAGLVQETQYF. The entire variable domain, with the rest obtained from reference TRBV7-2 and TRBJ2-5, is as follows: GAGVSQSPSNKVTEKGKDVELRCDPISGHTALYWYRQSLGQGLEFLIYFQGNSAPDKSGLPSDRFSAERTGGSVSTLTIQRTQQEDSAVYLCASSLAGLVQETQYFGPGTRLLVL.

The J gene is TRBJ1-6, the V gene TRBV19; D gene ambiguous. CDR3 length: 15 residues. The V end lost 3 bases, the J end lost 5 bases, and 11 bases lay between the germline ends. Germline CDR1 reads LNHDA; CDR2 reads SQIVND (reference sequence). The DNA of the CDR3 is TGTGCCAGTAGTATCAGGCTGAGAGATAATTCACCCCTCCACTTT. Translation: CASSIRLRDNSPLHF.

This clonotype was observed many times. The chain's CDR3 is CASSLLRGYEQYF. In DNA, the CDR3 is TGCGCCAGCAGCCTTCTCAGAGGCTACGAGCAGTACTTC. The rearrangement uses TRBV5-1 and TRBJ2-7; D remains ambiguous. The CDR3 is 13 residues long. V gave up 4 bases and J gave up 3 bases, with 11 bases separating them. Germline values: CDR1 SGHRS, CDR2 YFSETQ.

The chain carries TRBV20-1 and TRBJ2-5; 10 positions agree with TRBD2. This CDR3 contains 17 residues. With 5 bases clipped from V and 7 bases from J, the junction kept 19 bases outside the gene matches. Germline V gene lookup returns CDR1 DFQATT and CDR2 SNEGSKA (reference sequence). The CDR3 reads CSAEPRVIAGGFGTQYF. CDR3 nucleotides: TGCAGTGCTGAACCCAGGGTTATAGCGGGGGGCTTTGGGACCCAGTACTTC.

The J gene is TRBJ2-1, the V gene TRBV7-9, with TRBD2 identical over 13 bases. Unmatched junction bases numbered 14, after V lost 5 bases and J lost 4 bases. This CDR3 comprises 19 residues. The germline CDR1 and CDR2 sequences are SEHNR and FQNEAQ (reference sequence). CDR3 sequence: CASSPLGLAGAGRYNEQFF. CDR3 in DNA: TGTGCCAGCAGCCCACTCGGACTAGCGGGAGCCGGCCGATACAATGAGCAGTTCTTC. The entire variable domain, with the rest obtained from reference TRBV7-9 and TRBJ2-1, is as follows: DTGVSQNPRHKITKRGQNVTFRCDPISEHNRLYWYRQTLGQGPEFLTYFQNEAQLEKSRLLSDRFSAERPKGSFSTLEIQRTEQGDSAMYLCASSPLGLAGAGRYNEQFFGPGTRLTVL.

The genes are TRBV25-1 and TRBJ1-1, with a possible D match to TRBD1 (5 bases). Germline assignment: CDR1 MGHDK and CDR2 SYGVNS. The CDR3 has 12 amino acids. V gave up 4 bases and J gave up 11 bases, with 14 bases separating them. In DNA, the CDR3 is TGTGCCAGCAGTGGTGGACATGTAGGGGCTTTCTTT. Protein product: CASSGGHVGAFF.

This clonotype was seen a few times. This sequence joins TRBV7-9 and TRBJ2-7; D not resolved. The V end lost 1 base, the J end lost 5 bases, and 6 bases lay between the germline ends. The CDR3 runs 12 residues. Germline V gene sequence: CDR1 SEHNR, CDR2 FQNEAQ (reference sequence). The CDR3 loop reads CASSLDPDEQYF. Written as DNA, the CDR3 is TGTGCCAGCAGCTTAGATCCGGACGAGCAGTACTTC.

This clonotype was counted a few times. This chain connects TRBV6-5 to TRBJ1-6; D may be TRBD1 (6 bases). Trimming shortened V by 2 bases and J by 7 bases, and 12 bases separated the two germline ends. This CDR3 comprises 15 residues. Per germline, CDR1 MNHEY and CDR2 SVGAGI. CDR3: CASSYATGLNSPLHF. CDR3 sequence (DNA): TGTGCCAGCAGTTACGCAACAGGGTTAAATTCACCCCTCCACTTT.

This clonotype was seen ten or more times. This chain uses TRBV7-9 with TRBJ1-2; a possible D gene is TRBD1 (6 bases). The length of the CDR3 is 14 residues. The V gene lost 2 bases and the J gene lost 3 bases, with 10 bases spanning the gap. Germline loops: CDR1 SEHNR, CDR2 FQNEAQ (reference sequence). CDR3 region: CASSLPTGYYGYTF. The CDR3 nucleotides are TGTGCCAGCAGCTTACCGACAGGATACTATGGCTACACCTTC.

This clonotype has more than one count but fewer than ten. This sequence joins TRBV27 and TRBJ1-1, with 7 nucleotides matching TRBD1. Germline V gives CDR1 MNHEY, CDR2 SMNVEV (reference sequence). The CDR3 consists of 14 residues. Trimming took 3 bases from V and 2 from J; bases not matched to a gene: 3. The CDR3 loop reads CASSFRQGNTEAFF. The CDR3 DNA follows: TGTGCCAGCAGTTTTCGACAGGGCAACACTGAAGCTTTCTTT.

J is TRBJ1-2 and V is TRBV2; TRBD1 agrees at 10 bases. Looked up from germline, CDR1 is SNHLY and CDR2 is FYNNEI. V dropped 9 bases and J dropped 8; count of bases not matched to a gene: 12. The length of the CDR3 is 14 residues. Here the CDR3 reads CASPRGQGKAGYTF. Here the CDR3 DNA reads TGTGCCAGTCCAAGGGGACAGGGGAAGGCGGGCTACACCTTC.

This clonotype has only a few counts. The V and J genes are TRBV3-1 and TRBJ1-3, with no clear D. The CDR3 length is 15 residues. Germline-derived CDR1 and CDR2 are LGHDT and YNNKEL (reference sequence). V lost 4 bases to trimming and J lost 0 bases, with 10 bases between them. The CDR3 loop reads CASSRGTSSGNTIYF. The CDR3 region has the DNA TGTGCCAGCAGCCGAGGAACGAGCTCTGGAAACACCATATATTTT.

V gene TRBV9 combines with J gene TRBJ2-7; no definite D call. Trimming took 0 bases from V and 1 from J, leaving 5 bases between them. The CDR3 spans 13 residues. Per the germline V gene, CDR1 is SGDLS and CDR2 is YYNGEE. The DNA of the CDR3 is TGTGCCAGCAGCGTAGGGGCATCCTACGAGCAGTACTTC. It specifies CASSVGASYEQYF.

In its sample, this clonotype was seen a few times. The J gene is TRBJ2-7, the V gene TRBV11-2; possible D gene TRBD1, 6 bases. Germline V gene sequence: CDR1 SGHAT, CDR2 FQNNGV. V was pared by 1 base and J by 5 bases, with 12 bases between. The CDR3 extends over 14 amino acids. DNA for the CDR3: TGTGCCAGCAGCTTAGGCCACAGGGTTGACGAGCAGTACTTC. This codes for CASSLGHRVDEQYF.

The genes are TRBV5-1 and TRBJ2-7; TRBD1 agrees at 10 bases. The CDR3 covers 16 residues. Looked up from germline, CDR1 is SGHRS and CDR2 is YFSETQ. Trimming removed 3 bases from V and 2 bases from J; junction bases left unmatched: 8. CDR3 DNA sequence: TGCGCCAGCAGCTCCCCAGGGGGACAGGGGACCTACGAGCAGTACTTC. Its protein is CASSSPGGQGTYEQYF.

The genes are TRBV11-3 and TRBJ2-1; D possibly corresponds to TRBD2 (5 bases). V was pared by 5 bases and J by 7 bases, with 15 bases between. This CDR3 is built from 14 residues. Germline V gene sequence: CDR1 SGHNT, CDR2 YENEEA. The CDR3 spells CASSGGGLGNEQFF. CDR3 coding DNA: TGTGCCAGCAGCGGTGGCGGGTTGGGGAATGAGCAGTTCTTC.

This clonotype occurred many times. The chain recombines TRBV5-1 with TRBJ2-5; TRBD2 matches at 10 bases. Trimming at V came to 5 bases and at J to 2 bases, leaving 0 bases not matched to a gene. Per germline, CDR1 SGHRS and CDR2 YFSETQ. The CDR3 is 13 residues long. The CDR3 DNA follows: TGCGCCAGCAGGACTAGCGGGCAAGAGACCCAGTACTTC. Protein product: CASRTSGQETQYF.

This clonotype was seen only a few times. The V and J genes are TRBV18 and TRBJ2-7; D is ambiguous. The CDR3 length is 14 residues. In germline, CDR1 is KGHSH, CDR2 LQKENI. With 6 bases removed from V and 0 bases from J, the gap between germline ends came to 12 bases. The CDR3 region is CASSRGEYSYEQYF. As DNA, the CDR3 is TGTGCCAGCTCCCGCGGTGAGTACTCCTACGAGCAGTACTTC. Combining the CDR3 with reference TRBV18 and TRBJ2-7 gives the whole variable domain NAGVMQNPRHLVRRRGQEARLRCSPMKGHSHVYWYRQLPEEGLKFMVYLQKENIIDESGMPKERFSAEFPKEGPSILRIQQVVRGDSAAYFCASSRGEYSYEQYFGPGTRLTVT.

V usage is TRBV20-1 and J usage is TRBJ1-1, with TRBD1 identical over 7 bases. CDR3 length equals 16 residues. CDR1 and CDR2 (germline): DFQATT, SNEGSKA (reference sequence). The junction had 13 bases not matched to a gene; V was cut back by 6 bases and J by 0 bases. The CDR3 DNA is TGCAGTGCCCCAGGGGGGGCCACCCGGGTGAACACTGAAGCTTTCTTT. Protein product: CSAPGGATRVNTEAFF.

This clonotype was observed a handful of times. The chain combines TRBV4-3 with TRBJ2-7; 10 bases map to TRBD2. The CDR3 covers 16 residues. Germline V CDR1 and CDR2: LGHNA, YSLEER. The trim removed 0 bases at V and 3 bases at J, leaving 5 bases unmatched. The CDR3 here is CASSQDHGLADYEQYF. CDR3 DNA sequence: TGCGCCAGCAGCCAAGATCACGGACTAGCGGACTACGAGCAGTACTTC.

This clonotype has just a few counts. The gene calls are TRBV4-1 and TRBJ1-4; D gene uncertain. Germline-derived CDR1 and CDR2 are MGHRA and YSYEKL. CDR3 size: 13 residues. Deletions cut 2 bases from V and 8 bases from J, with 9 bases between. The CDR3 DNA reads TGCGCCAGCAGCCAATTGCGAGGGGAAAAACTGTTTTTT. Amino acid sequence: CASSQLRGEKLFF.